One and the same sample provided the 32 T cell receptor beta chains below, sequenced in a study of blood T cell repertoires in COVID-19. Assay: immunoSEQ multiplex PCR; the TCRdb copy retains only in-frame clones and omits some. The table lists hundreds of thousands of clones, 87% of them singletons. The sequenced sample consisted of PBMCs or T cells enriched from blood (not recorded which). These TCRs come from a woman aged 18-30 years who had recovered from COVID-19.

The chain combines TRBV19 with TRBJ1-1, with D hard to call. Per the germline V gene, CDR1 is LNHDA and CDR2 is SQIVND (reference sequence). The CDR3 has 13 amino acids. V was cut by 5 bases and J by 5 bases, with 12 bases left in between. CDR3 amino acids: CASSRVLLTEAFF. The CDR3 DNA reads as TGTGCCAGTAGTCGGGTTTTATTGACTGAAGCTTTCTTT.

The chain employs TRBV18 and TRBJ2-7, with TRBD2 matching over 7 bases. The junction had 9 bases not matched to a gene; V was cut back by 2 bases and J by 2 bases. This CDR3 region has 16 residues. From germline, CDR1 is KGHSH and CDR2 LQKENI. CDR3 bases: TGTGCCAGCTCACCAAGGGCCGCGGGAGTCGCCTACGAGCAGTACTTC. Its translation: CASSPRAAGVAYEQYF.

This sequence joins TRBV5-6 and TRBJ2-7, with 7 bases aligning to TRBD2. Germline V gene data show CDR1 as SGHDT and CDR2 as YYEEEE. The CDR3 has 12 amino acids. Losses at the gene ends were 1 base for V and 7 bases for J; bases not matched to a gene: 2. CDR3 nucleotides: TGTGCCAGCAGCTTGACTAGCGAAGAGCAGTACTTC. This encodes CASSLTSEEQYF.

The CDR3 DNA reads as TGTGCCAGTAGTCGGATCTCGACAGGGACGAACACTGAAGCTTTCTTT. This encodes CASSRISTGTNTEAFF. The V gene is TRBV19, the J gene TRBJ1-1, with 7 positions matching TRBD1. V trimming: 5 bases; J trimming: 1 base; junction bases outside the gene matches: 10. The CDR3 contains 16 residues. CDR1 and CDR2 from the germline V gene are LNHDA and SQIVND (reference sequence).

A word on this clone: Distinct nucleotide sequences in the sample also encode this CDR3. The rearrangement links TRBV24-1 to TRBJ1-1, with 11 bases lining up with TRBD1. This CDR3 spans 15 amino acids. The V gene's germline CDR1 is KGHDR and CDR2 SFDVKD. Losses at the gene ends were 3 bases for V and 5 bases for J; bases not matched to a gene: 4. The CDR3, as DNA: TGTGCCACCAGTGATCCCGGGACAGGGGGTACTGAAGCTTTCTTT. Translating it yields CATSDPGTGGTEAFF.

The gene calls are TRBV9 and TRBJ2-1; possible D gene TRBD1, 6 bases. V shed 3 bases and J shed 0 bases, with 16 bases lying between them. The CDR3 spans 17 residues. The germline V gene encodes CDR1 SGDLS and CDR2 YYNGEE. The CDR3 nucleotides are TGTGCCAGCAGCGCCCGGGACACCCGAAGCTCCTACAATGAGCAGTTCTTC. Translated, it gives CASSARDTRSSYNEQFF.

This clone has just a few counts. This chain links TRBV25-1 with TRBJ2-6; 8 bases fit TRBD1. CDR1 and CDR2 (germline): MGHDK, SYGVNS. With V trimmed by 8 bases and J by 0 bases, 9 bases remained unmatched. This CDR3 has 17 amino acids. The CDR3 coding sequence is TGTGCCAGCGGTCCTAGGACAGGGCCCTCTGGGGCCAACGTCCTGACTTTC. Amino acids: CASGPRTGPSGANVLTF.

The chain carries TRBV6-2 or TRBV6-3 and TRBJ1-6; no clear D. V was clipped by 6 bases and J by 8 bases, with 11 bases between them. Germline V gives CDR1 MNHEY, CDR2 SVGEGT. The CDR3 length is 13 residues. The CDR3 loop is CASSLNLYSPLHF. The CDR3 DNA reads TGTGCCAGCAGCCTTAACTTATATTCACCCCTCCACTTT.

The chain joins TRBV6-5 to TRBJ2-2, with TRBD2 as a possible D gene (5 bases). V was cut by 6 bases and J by 2 bases, with 13 bases left in between. The CDR3 spans 15 residues. Germline V gene data show CDR1 as MNHEY and CDR2 as SVGAGI. The CDR3 loop reads CASSPMGRNTGELFF. As DNA, the CDR3 is TGTGCCAGCAGCCCCATGGGGAGAAACACCGGGGAGCTGTTTTTT.

The chain carries TRBV3-1 (or the pseudogene TRBV3-2) and TRBJ1-4, with 10 bases matching TRBD1. The ends lost 3 bases at V and 12 bases at J; junction bases unmatched: 4. The CDR3 covers 13 residues. The V gene's germline CDR1 is LGHDT and CDR2 YNNKEL (reference sequence). CDR3 loop: CASSQGQGLELFF. As DNA, the CDR3 is TGTGCCAGCAGCCAGGGACAGGGGTTGGAACTGTTTTTT.

The chain has TRBV27 and TRBJ1-4, with D perhaps TRBD1 (6 bases). Germline assignment: CDR1 MNHEY and CDR2 SMNVEV (reference sequence). CDR3 length: 15 residues. Trimming left V 4 bases short and J 3 bases short, with 12 bases between. The CDR3 sequence is CASSSLQGSNEKLFF. In nucleotides, the CDR3 is TGTGCCAGCAGTTCCCTACAGGGATCTAATGAAAAACTGTTTTTT.

This clone has only one observation. The chain joins TRBV2 to TRBJ2-7, with TRBD1 matching 10 bases. Germline V gene sequence: CDR1 SNHLY, CDR2 FYNNEI. The CDR3 has 14 amino acids. V trimming: 7 bases; J trimming: 7 bases; junction bases outside the gene matches: 10. CDR3 region: CASNPGQGIGEQYF. The CDR3 DNA reads as TGTGCCAGCAACCCGGGACAGGGGATAGGGGAGCAGTACTTC.

This clone was counted only a few times. The chain carries TRBV7-2 and TRBJ1-6, with 7 positions matching TRBD1. There are 18 residues in the CDR3. Germline CDR1 is SGHTA and CDR2 is FQGNSA. V trimming: 2 bases; J trimming: 9 bases; junction bases outside the gene matches: 16. The CDR3 is CASSLSRGGRGFSSPLHF. In DNA form, the CDR3 reads TGTGCCAGCAGCTTAAGCCGCGGTGGCAGGGGGTTTAGTTCACCCCTCCACTTT. Filled out from reference TRBV7-2 and TRBJ1-6, the complete variable domain reads GAGVSQSPSNKVTEKGKDVELRCDPISGHTALYWYRQSLGQGLEFLIYFQGNSAPDKSGLPSDRFSAERTGGSVSTLTIQRTQQEDSAVYLCASSLSRGGRGFSSPLHFGNGTRLTVT.

The V and J genes are TRBV7-9 and TRBJ2-3, with a possible D match to TRBD1 (5 bases). This CDR3 has 16 residues. Trimming shortened V by 2 bases and J by 2 bases, and 14 bases separated the two germline ends. Per the germline V gene, CDR1 is SEHNR and CDR2 is FQNEAQ (reference sequence). DNA of the CDR3: TGTGCCAGCAGCTTACAAGGGGCGGTCCCCACAGATACGCAGTATTTT. This translates into CASSLQGAVPTDTQYF.

The chain carries TRBV4-2 and TRBJ1-5; no reliable D call. From germline, CDR1 is LGHNA and CDR2 YNFKEQ. V was clipped by 2 bases and J by 2 bases, with 7 bases between them. CDR3 length equals 14 residues. CDR3 region: CASSQPPGNQPQHF. The CDR3 DNA follows: TGTGCCAGCAGCCAACCCCCGGGCAATCAGCCCCAGCATTTT.

The V call is TRBV7-6, the J call TRBJ2-5; a possible D gene is TRBD1 (5 bases). Looked up from germline, CDR1 is SGHVS and CDR2 is FNYEAQ. V was clipped by 5 bases and J by 5 bases, with 15 bases between them. The CDR3 runs 14 residues. The CDR3 sequence is CASSPSRASETQYF. The CDR3 bases are TGTGCCAGCAGCCCTTCCAGGGCCAGCGAGACCCAGTACTTC.

The J gene is TRBJ1-2, the V gene TRBV19; D is ambiguous. CDR1 and CDR2 from the germline V gene are LNHDA and SQIVND (reference sequence). V shed 7 bases and J shed 8 bases, with 17 bases lying between them. The CDR3 sequence is 13 residues long. CDR3 coding DNA: TGTGCCAGTACCTCCGGGCGGGTACGCGGCTACACCTTC. Residues: CASTSGRVRGYTF. The full variable domain, with the rest looked up from reference TRBV19 and TRBJ1-2, is DGGITQSPKYLFRKEGQNVTLSCEQNLNHDAMYWYRQDPGQGLRLIYYSQIVNDFQKGDIAEGYSVSREKKESFPLTVTSAQKNPTAFYLCASTSGRVRGYTFGSGTRLTVV.

This rearrangement joins TRBV2 to TRBJ1-6, with D possibly matching TRBD1 (6 bases). The germline CDR1 and CDR2 sequences are SNHLY and FYNNEI. This CDR3 spans 14 amino acids. V lost 2 bases and J 9 bases, leaving 11 bases between the germline ends. The CDR3 loop reads CASSELGAGSPLHF. As DNA, the CDR3 is TGTGCCAGCAGTGAACTGGGGGCTGGTTCACCCCTCCACTTT.

V usage is TRBV28 and J usage is TRBJ2-7; TRBD1 matches at 7 bases. Germline V gives CDR1 MDHEN, CDR2 SYDVKM. The CDR3 has 13 residues. The V and J ends lost 7 bases and 3 bases, in that order; junction bases with no gene match: 6. In DNA form, the CDR3 reads TGTGCCAGCACACCGGGACAGCACTACGAGCAGTACTTC. Amino acid sequence: CASTPGQHYEQYF. Full variable domain (outside the CDR3, taken from reference TRBV28 and TRBJ2-7): DVKVTQSSRYLVKRTGEKVFLECVQDMDHENMFWYRQDPGLGLRLIYFSYDVKMKEKGDIPEGYSVSREKKERFSLILESASTNQTSMYLCASTPGQHYEQYFGPGTRLTVT.

The chain combines TRBV10-3 with TRBJ2-2; D perhaps matches TRBD2 (5 bases). V gave up 2 bases and J gave up 4 bases, with 14 bases separating them. The CDR3 loop spans 16 amino acids. Germline lookup yields CDR1 ENHRY and CDR2 SYGVKD. In DNA, the CDR3 is TGTGCCATCAGTGAGGGTTCTAGCTCGGGCACCGGGGAGCTGTTTTTT. Its protein is CAISEGSSSGTGELFF.

This chain uses TRBV28 with TRBJ1-2, with TRBD1 matching over 9 bases. The V segment lost 6 bases and the J segment 5 bases; nucleotides outside the gene matches: 19. Germline assignment: CDR1 MDHEN and CDR2 SYDVKM. The CDR3 extends over 18 amino acids. CDR3: CASRPGGTGSLSWYGYTF. Here the CDR3 DNA reads TGTGCCAGCAGGCCCGGTGGGACAGGGTCACTTTCGTGGTATGGCTACACCTTC.

V and J are TRBV29-1 and TRBJ1-2, with D possibly matching TRBD1 (6 bases). Germline V CDR1 and CDR2: SQVTM, ANQGSEA. Trimming took off 5 bases at V and 5 bases at J, with 12 bases between the two ends. This CDR3 contains 12 residues. The CDR3 DNA reads as TGCAGCGTTTCCAGGGGTGGGTATGGCTACACCTTC. This sequence encodes CSVSRGGYGYTF.

This chain links TRBV28 with TRBJ1-5; D uncertain. V was shortened by 4 bases and J by 2 bases, with 15 bases between the two germline ends. The germline V gene has CDR1 MDHEN and CDR2 SYDVKM. This CDR3 spans 16 amino acids. The CDR3 spells CASSSRAGRGNQPQHF. The CDR3 DNA reads as TGTGCCAGCAGTTCACGCGCGGGGAGGGGCAATCAGCCCCAGCATTTT.

V usage is TRBV7-2 and J usage is TRBJ2-1, with D tentatively TRBD1 (6 bases). CDR1 and CDR2 from the germline V gene are SGHTA and FQGNSA. This CDR3 spans 16 amino acids. Trimming shortened V by 1 base and J by 2 bases, and 12 bases separated the two germline ends. The CDR3 DNA reads as TGTGCCAGCAGCTTAGAGGGACACTCGACCTACAATGAGCAGTTCTTC. This translates into CASSLEGHSTYNEQFF.

This chain uses TRBV4-1 with TRBJ1-4; 7 nucleotides match TRBD1. CDR1 and CDR2 from the germline V gene are MGHRA and YSYEKL. V dropped 0 bases and J dropped 4; count of bases not matched to a gene: 11. The CDR3 is made up of 18 amino acids. DNA of the CDR3: TGCGCCAGCAGCCAAGAACCCCCTTTGGGGACAGTTAATGAAAAACTGTTTTTT. Translated: CASSQEPPLGTVNEKLFF.

The J gene is TRBJ1-2, the V gene TRBV19; D not certain. CDR1 and CDR2 from the germline V gene are LNHDA and SQIVND (reference sequence). V lost 7 bases and J lost 1, with 7 bases in between. There are 12 residues in the CDR3. CDR3 sequence (DNA): TGTGCCAGTACCACTCTTAACTATGGCTACACCTTC. The encoded protein is CASTTLNYGYTF.

The V call is TRBV4-1, the J call TRBJ1-2; D may be TRBD1 (6 bases). CDR1 MGHRA and CDR2 YSYEKL come from the germline V gene. The ends were cut back, 2 bases at V and 6 bases at J, with 10 bases in the middle. The CDR3 loop spans 13 amino acids. The CDR3 is CASSQTQGNGYTF. Written as DNA, the CDR3 is TGCGCCAGCAGCCAAACACAGGGTAATGGCTACACCTTC.

The gene calls are TRBV3-1 (or the pseudogene TRBV3-2) and TRBJ2-5; 11 bases align to TRBD2. Germline V gives CDR1 LGHDT, CDR2 YNNKEL (reference sequence). The CDR3 totals 15 residues. With V trimmed by 0 bases and J by 5 bases, 2 bases remained unmatched. This CDR3 reads CASSQDRLAGETQYF. The CDR3 DNA is TGTGCCAGCAGCCAAGATCGACTAGCGGGGGAGACCCAGTACTTC.

Only one count was recorded for this clone. J is TRBJ1-1 and V is TRBV7-8; D perhaps matches TRBD1 (5 bases). Germline CDR1 and CDR2: SGHVS and FQNEAQ. The CDR3 loop spans 13 amino acids. Trimming left V 4 bases short and J 5 bases short, with 11 bases between. CDR3 nucleotide sequence: TGTGCCAGCAGCTCGATAGGGGTGACTGAAGCTTTCTTT. This encodes CASSSIGVTEAFF.

The rearrangement uses TRBV6-4 and TRBJ2-1, with D possibly TRBD2 on 5 matching bases. The CDR3 contains 14 residues. The germline V and J ends were trimmed by 1 base and 6 bases, with 10 bases remaining between them. In germline, CDR1 is MRHNA, CDR2 SNTAGT. CDR3 sequence (DNA): TGTGCCAGCAGTGACTGGGCGGGCCTCAATGAGCAGTTCTTC. Amino acid sequence: CASSDWAGLNEQFF.

The chain carries TRBV15 and TRBJ1-1, with no clear D. The germline CDR1 and CDR2 sequences are LNHNV and YYDKDF (reference sequence). The V gene lost 6 bases and the J gene lost 6 bases, with 20 bases spanning the gap. The CDR3 runs to 15 residues. In nucleotides, the CDR3 is TGTGCCACCAGAAGGGCGGGTCTGAGAGCGGCTGAAGCTTTCTTT. It is translated as CATRRAGLRAAEAFF. Full variable domain (rest looked up from reference TRBV15 and TRBJ1-1): DAMVIQNPRYQVTQFGKPVTLSCSQTLNHNVMYWYQQKSSQAPKLLFHYYDKDFNNEADTPDNFQSRRPNTSFCFLDIRSPGLGDTAMYLCATRRAGLRAAEAFFGQGTRLTVV.

This clone was detected only once. The CDR3 sequence: CASSLASGRAYEQYF. The CDR3 DNA is TGTGCCAGCAGCTTAGCTAGCGGGAGGGCCTACGAGCAGTACTTC. The rearrangement uses TRBV7-6 and TRBJ2-7, with 11 nucleotides matching TRBD2. V shed 0 bases, J shed 2 bases, and the junction held 0 bases outside the gene matches. The CDR3 is made up of 15 amino acids. The germline CDR1 and CDR2 sequences are SGHVS and FNYEAQ.